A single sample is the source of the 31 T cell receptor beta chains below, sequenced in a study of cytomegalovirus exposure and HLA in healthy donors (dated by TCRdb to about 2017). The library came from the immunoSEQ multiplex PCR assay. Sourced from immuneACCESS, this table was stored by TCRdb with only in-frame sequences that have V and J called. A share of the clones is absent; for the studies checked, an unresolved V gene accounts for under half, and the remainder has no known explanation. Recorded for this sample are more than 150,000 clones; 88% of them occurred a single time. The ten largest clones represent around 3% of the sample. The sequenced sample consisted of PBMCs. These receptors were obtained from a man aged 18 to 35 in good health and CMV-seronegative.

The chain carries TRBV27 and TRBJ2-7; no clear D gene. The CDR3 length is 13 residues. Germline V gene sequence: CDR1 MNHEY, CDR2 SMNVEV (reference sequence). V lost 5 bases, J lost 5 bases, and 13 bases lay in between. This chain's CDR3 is CASSPQVFHEQYF. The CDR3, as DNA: TGTGCCAGCAGTCCTCAGGTTTTCCACGAGCAGTACTTC.

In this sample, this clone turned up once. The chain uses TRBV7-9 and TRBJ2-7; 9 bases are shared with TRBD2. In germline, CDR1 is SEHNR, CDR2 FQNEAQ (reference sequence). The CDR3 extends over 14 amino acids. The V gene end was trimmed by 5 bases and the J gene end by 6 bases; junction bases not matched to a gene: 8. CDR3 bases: TGTGCCAGCAGCGTGGCGCGGGGGGGGATCGAGCAGTACTTC. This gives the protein CASSVARGGIEQYF.

This chain's CDR3 is CASSFGDSAYEQYV. CDR3 nucleotides: TGTGCCAGCAGCTTTGGGGACAGCGCCTACGAGCAGTACGTC. V and J are TRBV6-1 and TRBJ2-7; TRBD1 aligns across 7 bases. Trimming took 6 bases from V and 2 from J; bases not matched to a gene: 7. The CDR3 has 14 residues. The germline gives CDR1 MNHNS, CDR2 SASEGT.

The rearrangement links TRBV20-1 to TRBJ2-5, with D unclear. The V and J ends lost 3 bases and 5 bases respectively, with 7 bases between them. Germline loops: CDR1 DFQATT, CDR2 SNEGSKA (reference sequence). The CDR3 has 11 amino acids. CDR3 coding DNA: TGCAGTGCTAGGAGGCTGGAGACCCAGTACTTC. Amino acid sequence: CSARRLETQYF.

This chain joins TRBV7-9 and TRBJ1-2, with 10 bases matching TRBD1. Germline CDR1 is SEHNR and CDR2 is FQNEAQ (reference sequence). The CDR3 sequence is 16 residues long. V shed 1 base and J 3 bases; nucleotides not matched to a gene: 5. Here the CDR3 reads CASSLVGQGVDYGYTF. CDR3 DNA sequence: TGTGCCAGCAGCTTAGTCGGACAGGGGGTTGACTATGGCTACACCTTC.

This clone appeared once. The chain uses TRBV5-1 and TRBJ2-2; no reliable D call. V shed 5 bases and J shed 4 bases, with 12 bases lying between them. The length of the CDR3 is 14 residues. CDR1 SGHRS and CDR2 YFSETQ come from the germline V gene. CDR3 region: CASSLQTLTGELFF. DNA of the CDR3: TGCGCCAGCAGTTTACAGACCCTCACCGGGGAGCTGTTTTTT.

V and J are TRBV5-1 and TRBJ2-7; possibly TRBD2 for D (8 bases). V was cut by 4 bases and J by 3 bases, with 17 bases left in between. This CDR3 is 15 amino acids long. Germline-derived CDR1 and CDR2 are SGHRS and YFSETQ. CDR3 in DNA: TGCGCCAGCAGCCCCGGGAGGGGGCGCTTCTACGAGCAGTACTTC. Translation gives CASSPGRGRFYEQYF. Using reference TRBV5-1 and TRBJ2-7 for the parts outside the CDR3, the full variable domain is KAGVTQTPRYLIKTRGQQVTLSCSPISGHRSVSWYQQTPGQGLQFLFEYFSETQRNKGNFPGRFSGRQFSNSRSEMNVSTLELGDSALYLCASSPGRGRFYEQYFGPGTRLTVT.

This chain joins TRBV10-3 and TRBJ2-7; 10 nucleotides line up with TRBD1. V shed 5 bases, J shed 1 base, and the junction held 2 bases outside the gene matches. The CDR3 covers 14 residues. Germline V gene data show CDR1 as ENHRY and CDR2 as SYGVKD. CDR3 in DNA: TGTGCCATCAGTCCGGGACAGGGGTCCTACGAGCAGTACGTC. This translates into CAISPGQGSYEQYV.

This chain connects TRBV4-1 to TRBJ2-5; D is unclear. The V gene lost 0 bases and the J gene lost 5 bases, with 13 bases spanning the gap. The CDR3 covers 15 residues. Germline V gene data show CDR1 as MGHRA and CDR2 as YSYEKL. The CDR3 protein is CASSQDDRKEETQYF. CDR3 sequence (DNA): TGCGCCAGCAGCCAAGATGATCGTAAGGAGGAGACCCAGTACTTC.

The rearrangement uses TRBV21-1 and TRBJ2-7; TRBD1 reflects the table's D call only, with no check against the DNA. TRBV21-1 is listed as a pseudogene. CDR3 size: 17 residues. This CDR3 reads CASSVIRGGQGSYEQYF. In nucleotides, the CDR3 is TGTGCCAGCAGCGTTATTCGGGGGGGACAGGGCTCCTACGAGCAGTACTTC.

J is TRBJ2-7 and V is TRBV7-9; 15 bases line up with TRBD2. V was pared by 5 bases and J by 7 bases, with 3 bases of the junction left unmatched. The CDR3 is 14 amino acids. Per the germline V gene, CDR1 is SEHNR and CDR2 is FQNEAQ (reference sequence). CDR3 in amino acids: CASSPGTSGREQYF. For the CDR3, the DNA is TGTGCCAGCAGCCCGGGGACTAGCGGGAGGGAGCAGTACTTC.

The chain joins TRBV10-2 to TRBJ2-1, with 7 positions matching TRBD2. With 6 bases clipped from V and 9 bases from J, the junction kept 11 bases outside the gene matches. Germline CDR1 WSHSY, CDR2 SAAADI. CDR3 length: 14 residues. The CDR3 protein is CASSAGTISSEQFF. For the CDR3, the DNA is TGCGCCAGCAGCGCCGGGACTATCAGCAGTGAGCAGTTCTTC.

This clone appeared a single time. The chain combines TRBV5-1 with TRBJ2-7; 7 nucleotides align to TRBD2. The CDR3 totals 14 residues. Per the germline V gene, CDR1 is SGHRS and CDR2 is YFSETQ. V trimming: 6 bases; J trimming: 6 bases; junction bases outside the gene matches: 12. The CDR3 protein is CASIQPGREGEQYV. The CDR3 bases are TGCGCCAGCATCCAACCGGGGAGGGAAGGCGAGCAGTACGTC.

CDR3 protein: CATSNRDRDPTGELFF. The DNA for the CDR3 is TGTGCCACCAGCAACCGGGACAGGGACCCCACCGGGGAGCTGTTTTTT. This chain uses TRBV15 with TRBJ2-2; 9 positions match TRBD1. The CDR3 is 16 residues long. The trim removed 4 bases at V and 4 bases at J, leaving 7 bases unmatched. Germline CDR1 reads LNHNV; CDR2 reads YYDKDF (reference sequence).

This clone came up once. The chain's CDR3 is CALGGAARIQETQYF. The DNA of the CDR3 is TGTGCCCTCGGGGGGGCAGCCAGGATTCAAGAGACCCAGTACTTC. The chain links TRBV30 to TRBJ2-5; 8 bases map to TRBD2. The CDR3 length is 15 residues. CDR1 and CDR2 (germline): GTSNPN, SVGIG (reference sequence). J lost 2 bases, V lost 8 bases, and 13 bases had no gene match.

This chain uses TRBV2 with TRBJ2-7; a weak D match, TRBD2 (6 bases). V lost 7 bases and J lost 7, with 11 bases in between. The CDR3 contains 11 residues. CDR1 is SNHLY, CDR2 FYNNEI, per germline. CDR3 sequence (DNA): TGTGCCAGCAAATACGGGGGAGAGCAGTACTTC. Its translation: CASKYGGEQYF.

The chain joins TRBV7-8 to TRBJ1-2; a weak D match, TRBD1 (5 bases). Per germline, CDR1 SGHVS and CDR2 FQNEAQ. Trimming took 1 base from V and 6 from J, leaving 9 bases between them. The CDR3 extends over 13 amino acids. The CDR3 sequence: CASSLGGGDGYTF. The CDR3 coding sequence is TGTGCCAGCAGCTTAGGGGGAGGGGATGGCTACACCTTC.

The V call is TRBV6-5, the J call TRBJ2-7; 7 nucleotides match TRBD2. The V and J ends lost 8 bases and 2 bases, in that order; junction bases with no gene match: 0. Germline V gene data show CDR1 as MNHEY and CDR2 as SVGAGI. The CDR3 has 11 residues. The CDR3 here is CASGRAYEQYF. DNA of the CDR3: TGTGCCAGCGGGAGGGCCTACGAGCAGTACTTC.

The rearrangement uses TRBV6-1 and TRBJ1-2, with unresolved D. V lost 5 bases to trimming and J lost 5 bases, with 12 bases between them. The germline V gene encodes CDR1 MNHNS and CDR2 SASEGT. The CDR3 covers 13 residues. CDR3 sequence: CASSLYGRYGYTF. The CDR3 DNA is TGTGCCAGCAGTCTTTACGGCAGGTATGGCTACACCTTC.

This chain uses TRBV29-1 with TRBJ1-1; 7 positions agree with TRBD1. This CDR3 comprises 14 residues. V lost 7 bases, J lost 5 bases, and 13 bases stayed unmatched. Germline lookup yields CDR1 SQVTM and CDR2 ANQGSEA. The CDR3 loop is CSGRQGRVGTEAFF. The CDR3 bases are TGCAGCGGACGACAGGGCAGAGTGGGGACTGAAGCTTTCTTT. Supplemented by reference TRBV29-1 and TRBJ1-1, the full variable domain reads SAVISQKPSRDICQRGTSLTIQCQVDSQVTMMFWYRQQPGQSLTLIATANQGSEATYESGFVIDKFPISRPNLTFSTLTVSNMSPEDSSIYLCSGRQGRVGTEAFFGQGTRLTVV.

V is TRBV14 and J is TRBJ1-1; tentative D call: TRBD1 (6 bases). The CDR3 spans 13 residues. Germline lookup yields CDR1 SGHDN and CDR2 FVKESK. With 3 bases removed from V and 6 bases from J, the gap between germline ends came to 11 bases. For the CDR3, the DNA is TGTGCCAGCAGCCAGGGAACAGGGCCTGAAGCTTTCTTT. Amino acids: CASSQGTGPEAFF.

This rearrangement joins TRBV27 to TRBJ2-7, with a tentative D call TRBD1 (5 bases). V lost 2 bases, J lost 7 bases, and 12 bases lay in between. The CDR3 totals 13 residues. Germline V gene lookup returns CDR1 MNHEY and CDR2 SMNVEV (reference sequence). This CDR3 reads CASSLGAAGEQYF. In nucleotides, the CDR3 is TGTGCCAGCAGTTTAGGGGCTGCTGGGGAGCAGTACTTC.

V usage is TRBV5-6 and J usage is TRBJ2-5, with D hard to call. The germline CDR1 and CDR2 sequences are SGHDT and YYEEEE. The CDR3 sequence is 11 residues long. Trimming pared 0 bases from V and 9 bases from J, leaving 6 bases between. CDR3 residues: CASSLVDSQYF. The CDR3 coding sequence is TGTGCCAGCAGCTTGGTAGACTCCCAGTACTTC. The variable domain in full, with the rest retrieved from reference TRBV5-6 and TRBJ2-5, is DAGVTQSPTHLIKTRGQQVTLRCSPKSGHDTVSWYQQALGQGPQFIFQYYEEEERQRGNFPDRFSGHQFPNYSSELNVNALLLGDSALYLCASSLVDSQYFGPGTRLLVL.

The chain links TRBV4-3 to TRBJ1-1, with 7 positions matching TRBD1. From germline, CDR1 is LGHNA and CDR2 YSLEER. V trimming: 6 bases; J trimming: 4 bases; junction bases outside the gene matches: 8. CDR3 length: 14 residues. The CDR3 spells CASSHRDRATEAFF. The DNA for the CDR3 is TGCGCCAGCAGTCATAGAGACAGGGCCACTGAAGCTTTCTTT.

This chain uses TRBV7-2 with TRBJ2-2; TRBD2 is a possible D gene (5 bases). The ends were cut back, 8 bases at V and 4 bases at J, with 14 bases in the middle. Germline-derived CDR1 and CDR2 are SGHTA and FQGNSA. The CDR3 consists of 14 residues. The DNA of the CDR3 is TGTGCCAGCGGACTGATTTTGGTCACCGGGGAGCTGTTTTTT. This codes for CASGLILVTGELFF.

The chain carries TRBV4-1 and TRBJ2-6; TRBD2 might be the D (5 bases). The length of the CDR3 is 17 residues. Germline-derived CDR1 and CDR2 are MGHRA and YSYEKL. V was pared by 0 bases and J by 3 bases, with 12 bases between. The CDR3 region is CASSQDNEGFGANVLTF. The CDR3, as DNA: TGCGCCAGCAGCCAAGACAACGAGGGATTTGGGGCCAACGTCCTGACTTTC.

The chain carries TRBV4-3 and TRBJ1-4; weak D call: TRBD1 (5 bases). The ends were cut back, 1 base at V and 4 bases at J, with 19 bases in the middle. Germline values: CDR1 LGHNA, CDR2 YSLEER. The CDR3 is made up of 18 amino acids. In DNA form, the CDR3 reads TGCGCCAGCAGCCAAGTCGTCTCTTGGGGGGACCTTAATGAAAAACTGTTTTTT. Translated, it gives CASSQVVSWGDLNEKLFF.

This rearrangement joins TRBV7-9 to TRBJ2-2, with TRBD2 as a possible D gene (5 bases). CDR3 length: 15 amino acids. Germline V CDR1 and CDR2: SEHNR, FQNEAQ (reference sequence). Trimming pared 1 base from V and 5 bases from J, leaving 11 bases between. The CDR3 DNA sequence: TGTGCCAGCAGCTTAGTTGGACTCACAACCGGGGAGCTGTTTTTT. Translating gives CASSLVGLTTGELFF.

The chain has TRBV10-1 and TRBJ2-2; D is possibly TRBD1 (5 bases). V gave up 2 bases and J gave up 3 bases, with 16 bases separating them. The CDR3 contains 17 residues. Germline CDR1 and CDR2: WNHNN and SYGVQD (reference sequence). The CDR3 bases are TGCGCCAGCAGTGAGATCAGGGTCGGAAAGTACACCGGGGAGCTGTTTTTT. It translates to CASSEIRVGKYTGELFF.

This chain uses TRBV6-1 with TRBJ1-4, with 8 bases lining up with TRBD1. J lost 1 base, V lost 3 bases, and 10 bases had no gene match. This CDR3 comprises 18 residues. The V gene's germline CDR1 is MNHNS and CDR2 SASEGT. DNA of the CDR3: TGTGCCAGCAGTGATTCGGCCACAGGGGGGGTAACTAATGAAAAACTGTTTTTT. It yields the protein CASSDSATGGVTNEKLFF.

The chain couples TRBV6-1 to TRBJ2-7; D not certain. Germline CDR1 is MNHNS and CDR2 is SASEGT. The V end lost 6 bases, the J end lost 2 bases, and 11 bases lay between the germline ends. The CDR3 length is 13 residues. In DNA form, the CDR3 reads TGTGCCAGCAGCCCTCCGGCGGCCTACGAGCAGTACTTC. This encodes CASSPPAAYEQYF.